These 6 T cell receptor beta chains were sequenced from one sample in a study of blood T cell repertoires in COVID-19. Only in-frame clones appear in the TCRdb table, and some are missing; sequencing was by immunoSEQ multiplex PCR. Found here are over 85,000 clones, more than 70% of them singletons; the top ten hold around 3.2%. The sample was peripheral blood. The receptor source for this set is a woman in her 50s with acute or convalescent COVID-19.

In nucleotides, the CDR3 is TGTGCCAGCAGCCTACAGGGATCCGGGGAGCTGTTTTTT. The encoded protein is CASSLQGSGELFF. The chain combines TRBV11-2 with TRBJ2-2, with a tentative D call TRBD1 (6 bases). The CDR3 contains 13 residues. The germline V and J ends were trimmed by 5 bases and 6 bases, with 10 bases remaining between them. Germline V gene lookup returns CDR1 SGHAT and CDR2 FQNNGV.

Turning to this clone: At one boundary the junction diverges from the germline segment, which might be a read error. CDR3 in amino acids: CVTSNAPGTWEQYF. CDR3 DNA sequence: TGTGTCACCAGCAATGCCCCGGGGACATGGGAGCAGTACTTC. This chain links TRBV15 with TRBJ2-7, with a possible D match to TRBD1 (6 bases). CDR1 is LNHNV, CDR2 YYDKDF, per germline (reference sequence). There are 14 residues in the CDR3.

This clone turned up a few times. This chain joins TRBV10-1 and TRBJ2-3, with 8 positions matching TRBD2. CDR1 is WNHNN and CDR2 is SYGVQD in the germline V gene (reference sequence). The CDR3 runs to 17 residues. Germline trimming cut 6 bases from V and 2 bases from J; bases unmatched to any gene: 13. The DNA of the CDR3 is TGCGCCAGCAGCTCTCTCGGACTAGCCTTGACCACAGATACGCAGTATTTT. It codes for CASSSLGLALTTDTQYF.

The chain links TRBV28 to TRBJ2-7, with 9 bases identical to TRBD2. V lost 5 bases and J lost 4; bases outside the gene matches: 12. CDR3 length: 16 amino acids. Germline V gene lookup returns CDR1 MDHEN and CDR2 SYDVKM. The chain's CDR3 is CASSSYGGGGRYEQYF. The CDR3 DNA reads TGTGCCAGCAGTAGCTACGGCGGGGGGGGGAGGTACGAGCAGTACTTC. The full variable domain, in which reference TRBV28 and TRBJ2-7 provide the parts outside the CDR3, is DVKVTQSSRYLVKRTGEKVFLECVQDMDHENMFWYRQDPGLGLRLIYFSYDVKMKEKGDIPEGYSVSREKKERFSLILESASTNQTSMYLCASSSYGGGGRYEQYFGPGTRLTVT.

The V and J genes are TRBV11-2 and TRBJ2-5; 9 bases align to TRBD1. Germline V gene lookup returns CDR1 SGHAT and CDR2 FQNNGV. V lost 5 bases, J lost 2 bases, and 6 bases stayed unmatched. This CDR3 has 15 residues. The DNA of the CDR3 is TGTGCCAGCAGCGCCGGGACAGGGCGGCAAGAGACCCAGTACTTC. Its translation: CASSAGTGRQETQYF.

The chain carries TRBV18 and TRBJ2-4, with a weak D call TRBD1 (5 bases). Trimming cost V 0 bases and J 0 bases, with 9 bases left between them. Germline CDR1 is KGHSH and CDR2 is LQKENI. CDR3 length: 16 residues. The CDR3 nucleotides read TGTGCCAGCTCACCACCGTCGCAGGGAGCCAAAAACATTCAGTACTTC. It specifies CASSPPSQGAKNIQYF.